The clone carrying this T cell receptor (beta chain) was seen only once. Its cognate antigen is unknown. The same CDR3 arises from other DNA sequences in this sample as well. This specimen comes from a study of shared clonotypes between healthy human individuals. Notes on the study in general: With few donors, the genetic and exposure-history diversity represented was limited.

Genomic DNA of every subset was divided equally among multiple immunoSEQ plates. The authors loaded around 220 ng DNA, some 32,000 T cell genomes, into sorted-subset replicate PCRs. Per the original methods: ImmunoSEQ output lacked quality scores and full-length reads, limiting matched filtering. Data came from immunoSEQ multiplex PCR; TCRdb stores just in-frame clones and leaves some out. V and J calls plus clone size are reproduced from that table; the DNA served to infer D and trimming. Here the sample spans about 1,900,000 clones, 85% to 95% being singletons. Naive CD8 cells were CD45RO-negative, positively selected for CCR7, excluding terminally differentiated effector memory CD45RA+ cells. The V gene lost 4 bases and the J gene lost 4 bases, with 11 bases spanning the gap. Germline CDR1 and CDR2: SGHTA and FQGNSA. The CDR3 runs to 14 residues.

The sequence was obtained from a man aged 18 to 30 in good health. This chain links TRBV7-2 with TRBJ1-5; a weak D match, TRBD1 (6 bases). The sequenced sample was naive CD8+ T cells sorted from blood. The CDR3 protein is CASSSPTGNQPQHF. DNA for the CDR3: TGTGCCAGCAGCTCGCCTACAGGGAATCAGCCCCAGCATTTT.